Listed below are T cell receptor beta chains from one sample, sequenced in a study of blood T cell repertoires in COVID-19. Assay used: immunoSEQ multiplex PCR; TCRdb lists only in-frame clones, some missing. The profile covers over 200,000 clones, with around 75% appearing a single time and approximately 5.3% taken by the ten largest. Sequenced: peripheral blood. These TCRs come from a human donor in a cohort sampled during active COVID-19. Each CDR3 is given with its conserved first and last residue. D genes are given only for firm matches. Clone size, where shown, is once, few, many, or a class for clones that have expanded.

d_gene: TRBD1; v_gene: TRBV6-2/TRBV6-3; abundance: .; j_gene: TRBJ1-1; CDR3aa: CASSRQGLNSEAFF; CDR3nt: TGTGCCAGCAGCCGACAGGGGTTGAACTCTGAAGCTTTCTTT
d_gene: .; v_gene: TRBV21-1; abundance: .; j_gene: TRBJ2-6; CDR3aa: CASSARDRPSGANVLTF; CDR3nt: TGTGCCAGCAGCGCCCGGGACAGGCCCTCTGGGGCCAACGTCCTGACTTTC
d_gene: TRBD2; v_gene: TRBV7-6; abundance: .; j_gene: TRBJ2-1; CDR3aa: CASSLVLAGALNEQFF; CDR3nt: TGTGCCAGCAGCTTAGTACTAGCGGGGGCACTCAATGAGCAGTTCTTC
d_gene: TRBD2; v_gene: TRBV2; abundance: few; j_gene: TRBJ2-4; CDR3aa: CASSEGGEGLAKNIQYF; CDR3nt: TGTGCCAGCAGTGAAGGGGGGGAGGGCTTAGCCAAAAACATTCAGTACTTC
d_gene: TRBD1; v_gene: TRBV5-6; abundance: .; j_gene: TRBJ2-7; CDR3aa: CASSLDWTGGGYEQYF; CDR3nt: TGTGCCAGCAGCTTGGACTGGACAGGGGGCGGATACGAGCAGTACTTC
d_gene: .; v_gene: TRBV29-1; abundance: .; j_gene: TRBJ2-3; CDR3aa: CSVRRHSTDTQYF; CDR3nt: TGCAGCGTTAGGCGGCATTCCACAGATACGCAGTATTTT
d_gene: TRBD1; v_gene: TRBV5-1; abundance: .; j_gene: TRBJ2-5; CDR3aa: CASSQDRPQETQYF; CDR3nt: TGCGCCAGCAGCCAGGACAGGCCCCAAGAGACCCAGTACTTC
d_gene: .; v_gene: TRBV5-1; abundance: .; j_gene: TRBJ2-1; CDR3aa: CASGLGLGEVDEQFF; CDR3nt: TGCGCCAGCGGACTCGGTCTAGGTGAGGTGGATGAGCAGTTCTTC
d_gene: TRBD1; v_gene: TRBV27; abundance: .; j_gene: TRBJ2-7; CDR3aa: CASSHYRDRGYEQYF; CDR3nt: TGTGCCAGCAGTCATTACCGGGACAGGGGTTACGAGCAGTACTTC
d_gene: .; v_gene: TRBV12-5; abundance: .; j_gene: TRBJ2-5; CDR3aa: CASGGVGAETQYF; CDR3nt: TGTGCTAGTGGGGGTGTGGGAGCGGAGACCCAGTACTTC
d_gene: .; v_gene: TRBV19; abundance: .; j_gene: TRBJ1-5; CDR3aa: CASSIGGSSNQPQHF; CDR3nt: TGTGCCAGTAGTATTGGGGGGAGTAGCAATCAGCCCCAGCATTTT
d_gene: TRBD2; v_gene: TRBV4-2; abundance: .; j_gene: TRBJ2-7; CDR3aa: CASSRTRRTSGPYEQYF; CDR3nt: TGTGCCAGCAGCCGCACCCGAAGGACTAGCGGTCCTTACGAGCAGTACTTC
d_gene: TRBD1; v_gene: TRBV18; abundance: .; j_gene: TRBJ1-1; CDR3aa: CASSPLGQGAFF; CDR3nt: TGTGCCAGCTCACCCCTGGGACAGGGAGCTTTCTTT
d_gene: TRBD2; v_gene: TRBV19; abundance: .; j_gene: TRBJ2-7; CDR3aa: CASSMRLAGAEQYF; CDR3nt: TGTGCCAGTAGTATGAGGCTAGCGGGGGCCGAGCAGTACTTC
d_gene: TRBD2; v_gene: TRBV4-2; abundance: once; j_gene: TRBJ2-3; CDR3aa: CASSRFERGGTDTQYF; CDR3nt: TGTGCCAGCAGCCGATTTGAACGGGGAGGGACAGATACGCAGTATTTT
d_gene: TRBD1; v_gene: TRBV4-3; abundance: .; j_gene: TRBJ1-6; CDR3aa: CASSQDGRGRGSPLHF; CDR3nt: TGCGCCAGCAGCCAAGATGGCAGGGGGCGCGGTTCACCCCTCCACTTT
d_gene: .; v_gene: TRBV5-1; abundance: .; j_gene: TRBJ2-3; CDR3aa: CASSWAQEGQYF; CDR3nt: TGCGCCAGCAGCTGGGCGCAAGAAGGGCAGTATTTT
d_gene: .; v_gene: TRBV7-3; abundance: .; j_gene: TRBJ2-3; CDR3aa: CASSLASMDTQYF; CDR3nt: TGTGCCAGCAGCTTAGCGTCTATGGATACGCAGTATTTT
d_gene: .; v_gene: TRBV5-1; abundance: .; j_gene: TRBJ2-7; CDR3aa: CASSRMVQGRKEQYF; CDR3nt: TGCGCCAGCAGCCGGATGGTTCAGGGTCGGAAAGAGCAGTACTTC
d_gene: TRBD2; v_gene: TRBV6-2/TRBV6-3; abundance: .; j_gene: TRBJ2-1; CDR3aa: CASSRLAGGNEQFF; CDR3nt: TGTGCCAGCAGCAGACTAGCGGGAGGCAATGAGCAGTTCTTC
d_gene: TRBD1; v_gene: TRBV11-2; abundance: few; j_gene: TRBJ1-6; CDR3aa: CASSARDSSFNSPLHF; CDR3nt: TGTGCCAGCAGCGCCCGGGACAGCTCATTTAATTCACCCCTCCACTTT
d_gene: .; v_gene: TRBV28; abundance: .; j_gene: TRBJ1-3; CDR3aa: CASSLGGSSGNTIYF; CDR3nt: TGTGCCAGCAGTTTAGGCGGCAGCTCTGGAAACACCATATATTTT
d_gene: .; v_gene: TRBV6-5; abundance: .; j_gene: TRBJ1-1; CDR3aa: CASSTGMNTEAFF; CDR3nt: TGTGCCAGCAGTACAGGGATGAACACTGAAGCTTTCTTT
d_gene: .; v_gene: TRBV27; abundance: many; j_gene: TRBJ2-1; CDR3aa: CASSFPQTESSYNEQFF; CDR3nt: TGTGCCAGCAGTTTTCCCCAGACAGAGAGCTCCTACAATGAGCAGTTCTTC
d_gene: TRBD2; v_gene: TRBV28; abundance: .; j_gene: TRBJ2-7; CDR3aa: CASSFSGGSSYEQYF; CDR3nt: TGTGCCAGCAGTTTCTCCGGCGGGAGCTCCTACGAGCAGTACTTC
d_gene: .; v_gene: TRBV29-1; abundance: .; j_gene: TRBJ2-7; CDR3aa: CSVELQGSDEQYF; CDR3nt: TGCAGCGTTGAATTGCAGGGTTCCGACGAGCAGTACTTC
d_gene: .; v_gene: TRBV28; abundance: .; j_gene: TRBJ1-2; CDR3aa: CASSLLGGNYGYTF; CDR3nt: TGTGCCAGCAGTTTATTGGGGGGGAACTATGGCTACACCTTC
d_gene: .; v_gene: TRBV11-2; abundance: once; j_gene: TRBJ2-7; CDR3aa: CASSLQGTYEQYF; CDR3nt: TGTGCCAGCAGCTTACAGGGTACCTACGAGCAGTACTTC
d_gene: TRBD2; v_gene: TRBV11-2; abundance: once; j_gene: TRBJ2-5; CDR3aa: CASSTSSGLYQETQYF; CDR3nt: TGTGCCAGCAGCACCTCTAGCGGCCTCTACCAAGAGACCCAGTACTTC
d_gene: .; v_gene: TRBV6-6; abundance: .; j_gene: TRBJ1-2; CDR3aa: CASSWTDYGYTF; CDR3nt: TGTGCCAGCAGTTGGACAGACTATGGCTACACCTTC
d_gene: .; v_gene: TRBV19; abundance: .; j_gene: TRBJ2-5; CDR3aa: CASSTGVQETQYF; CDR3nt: TGTGCCAGTAGTACAGGCGTTCAAGAGACCCAGTACTTC
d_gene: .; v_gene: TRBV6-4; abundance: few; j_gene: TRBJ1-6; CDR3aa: CASSDGGNNSPLHF; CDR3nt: TGTGCCAGCAGTGATGGAGGAAATAATTCACCCCTCCACTTT
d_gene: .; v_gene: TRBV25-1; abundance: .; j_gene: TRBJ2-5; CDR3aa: CASSPWGRETQYF; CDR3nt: TGTGCCAGCAGTCCCTGGGGGAGGGAGACCCAGTACTTC
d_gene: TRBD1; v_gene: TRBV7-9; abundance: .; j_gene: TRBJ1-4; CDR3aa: CASSLGQYTNEKLFF; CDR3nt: TGTGCCAGCAGCCTGGGACAGTACACTAATGAAAAACTGTTTTTT
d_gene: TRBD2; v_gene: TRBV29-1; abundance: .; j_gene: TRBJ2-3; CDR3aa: CSVKGALAGGDTQYF; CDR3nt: TGCAGTGTCAAAGGGGCCCTAGCGGGAGGGGATACGCAGTATTTT
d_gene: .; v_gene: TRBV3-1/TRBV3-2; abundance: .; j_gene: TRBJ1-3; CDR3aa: CASSNRDRPGNTIYF; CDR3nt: TGTGCCAGCAGTAACAGGGATCGGCCTGGAAACACCATATATTTT
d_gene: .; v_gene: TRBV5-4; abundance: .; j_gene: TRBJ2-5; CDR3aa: CASSQFRGADALTGTQYF; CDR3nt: TGTGCCAGCAGCCAGTTCAGGGGGGCGGACGCGCTGACTGGGACCCAGTACTTC
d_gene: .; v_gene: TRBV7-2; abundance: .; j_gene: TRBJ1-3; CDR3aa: CASSLGGGYSGNTIYF; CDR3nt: TGTGCCAGCAGCTTAGGGGGCGGCTACTCTGGAAACACCATATATTTT
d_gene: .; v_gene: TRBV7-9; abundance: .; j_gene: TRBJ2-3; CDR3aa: CASSLSVGDIDTQYF; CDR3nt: TGTGCCAGCAGCTTATCAGTGGGAGATATAGATACGCAGTATTTT
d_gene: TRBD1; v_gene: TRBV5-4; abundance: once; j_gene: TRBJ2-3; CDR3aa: CASSLPTGGIGTDTQYF; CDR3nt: TGTGCCAGCAGCTTGCCTACAGGGGGCATAGGCACAGATACGCAGTATTTT
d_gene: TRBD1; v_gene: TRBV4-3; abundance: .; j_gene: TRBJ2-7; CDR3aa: CASSPDRGYEQYF; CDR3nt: TGCGCCAGCAGCCCGGACAGGGGATACGAGCAGTACTTC
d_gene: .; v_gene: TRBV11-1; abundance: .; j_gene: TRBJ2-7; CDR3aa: CASSDSPSYEQYF; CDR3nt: TGTGCCAGCAGCGACTCCCCTTCCTACGAGCAGTACTTC
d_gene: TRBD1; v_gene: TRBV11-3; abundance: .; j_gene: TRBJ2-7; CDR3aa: CASSSSGTVSYEQYF; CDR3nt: TGTGCCAGCAGCTCCTCCGGGACAGTCTCCTACGAGCAGTACTTC